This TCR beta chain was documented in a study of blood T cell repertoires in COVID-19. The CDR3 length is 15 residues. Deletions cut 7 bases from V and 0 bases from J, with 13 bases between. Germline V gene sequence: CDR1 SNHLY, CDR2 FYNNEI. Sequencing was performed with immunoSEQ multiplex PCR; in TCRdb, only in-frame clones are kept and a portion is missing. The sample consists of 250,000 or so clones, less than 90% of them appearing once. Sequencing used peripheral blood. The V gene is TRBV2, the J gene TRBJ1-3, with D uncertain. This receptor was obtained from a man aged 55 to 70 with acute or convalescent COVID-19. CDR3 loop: CASTDGLGSGNTIYF. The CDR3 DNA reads TGTGCCAGCACTGATGGACTTGGCTCTGGAAACACCATATATTTT.